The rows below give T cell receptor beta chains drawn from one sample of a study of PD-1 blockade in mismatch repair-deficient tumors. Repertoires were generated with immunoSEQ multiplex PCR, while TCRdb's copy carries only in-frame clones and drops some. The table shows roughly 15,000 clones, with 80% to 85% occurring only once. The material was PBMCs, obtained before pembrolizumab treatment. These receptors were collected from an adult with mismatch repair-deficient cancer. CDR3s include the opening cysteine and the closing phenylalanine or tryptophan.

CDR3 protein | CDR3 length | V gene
CASSWSSGRGSNTQYF | 16 | TRBV5-1
CSVSGGRASGYNEQFF | 16 | TRBV29-1
CASSDLHQPQHF | 12 | TRBV2
CASIKGTSALNEQFF | 15 | TRBV7-8
CASSPQQGPANTGELFF | 17 | TRBV7-8
CASRYTGSEAFF | 12 | TRBV19
CATSQSRRNTEAFF | 14 | TRBV6-5
CASSKGDRGEAFF | 13 | TRBV6-1
CASSIFRTASTDTQYF | 16 | TRBV11-2
CASSSREASLETQYF | 15 | TRBV7-9
CASSPGTFSYEQYF | 14 | TRBV5-1
CASSPPRRDEQFF | 13 | TRBV7-8
CASSKSDRGPNTEAFF | 16 | TRBV21-1